This T cell receptor beta chain derives from a study of blood T cell repertoires in COVID-19. In the study overall: Spain, Italy and the United States supplied samples that represented acute and convalescent COVID-19.

Per the authors' pipeline: Using reference gene primer amplification, nucleated cell counts were estimated. Only in-frame clones appear in the TCRdb table, and some are missing; sequencing was by immunoSEQ multiplex PCR. V and J calls and clone size are given by that table; D and trimming were obtained from the DNA. The data show 70,000 to 100,000 clones, 80% to 90% seen once. This CDR3 contains 13 residues. Germline V gene sequence: CDR1 SNHLY, CDR2 FYNNEI. The V end lost 5 bases, the J end lost 9 bases, and 11 bases lay between the germline ends. This chain links TRBV2 with TRBJ1-6; D not certain. The sequencing input was peripheral blood. This receptor was identified in a man older than 75 with active or convalescent COVID-19. CDR3 bases: TGTGCCAGCAGTCCCCTCCCGGGTTCACCCCTCCACTTT. It translates to CASSPLPGSPLHF.